Following are 27 T cell receptor beta chains from one sample sequenced in a study of blood T cells in healthy people across ages. For the second PCR, which ran for about 7 to 11 cycles, a sample-barcoded 5' primer and a J-beta primer mix were used. TCRdb reprocessed the 5' RACE reads with MiXCR, giving one entry per CDR3 protein. In the table there are about 760,000 distinct CDR3 sequences, more than 20% of which are singletons. This same sample was also part of a study on T cells of mothers and their children.

The material sequenced was blood. The receptors shown here come from a boy between 10 and 17 years old in good health.

J is TRBJ1-2 and V is TRBV12-3 or TRBV12-4; 8 bases align to TRBD1. V shed 5 bases, J shed 0 bases, and the junction held 8 bases outside the gene matches. This CDR3 comprises 16 residues. The CDR3 is CASSPQAGGTNYGYTF. In DNA form, the CDR3 reads TGTGCCAGCAGTCCCCAGGCAGGGGGCACTAACTATGGCTACACCTTC.

This clonotype has only a few counts. The chain combines TRBV7-2 with TRBJ2-5; 9 nucleotides match TRBD1. This CDR3 has 15 amino acids. Germline loops: CDR1 SGHTA, CDR2 FQGNSA. With 4 bases clipped from V and 5 bases from J, the junction kept 8 bases outside the gene matches. CDR3 DNA: TGTGCCAGCAGCTCAGGACAGGGGAACTTCGAGACCCAGTACTTC. It encodes CASSSGQGNFETQYF.

There are a few counts of this clonotype. One end of the junction varies from germline; a read error may be responsible. The chain recombines TRBV6-6 with TRBJ2-4, with a weak D call TRBD1 (7 bases). The germline V gene has CDR1 MNHNY and CDR2 SVGAGI (reference sequence). The CDR3 length is 15 residues. CDR3 sequence: CASSYFQEGQTIQYF. Written as DNA, the CDR3 is TGTGCCAGTAGTTACTTCCAGGAGGGACAGACCATTCAGTACTTC.

The chain uses TRBV11-2 and TRBJ2-5; D call uncertain. The CDR3 sequence is 15 residues long. V was trimmed by 1 base and J by 2 bases, leaving 11 bases between them. Germline CDR1 reads SGHAT; CDR2 reads FQNNGV. The CDR3, as DNA: TGTGCCAGCAGCTTAGGCGGTCTGGTGCAAGAGACCCAGTACTTC. Residues: CASSLGGLVQETQYF.

This clonotype was seen a few times. Here the CDR3 DNA reads TGCAGCGTCTTTGGGACAGCGAACACTGAAGCTTTCTTT. This gives the protein CSVFGTANTEAFF. This chain links TRBV29-1 with TRBJ1-1, with 7 bases matching TRBD1. CDR3 length equals 13 residues. V lost 6 bases, J lost 1 base, and 5 bases stayed unmatched. CDR1 and CDR2 (germline): SQVTM, ANQGSEA.

This clonotype has only a few counts. This chain connects TRBV12-3 or TRBV12-4 to TRBJ2-2; 9 bases line up with TRBD1. The CDR3 is made up of 16 amino acids. J was trimmed by 1 base and V by 4 bases; bases with no gene match: 4. The CDR3: CASSSTGGWNTGELFF. The CDR3 DNA reads TGTGCCAGCAGTTCAACAGGGGGCTGGAACACCGGGGAGCTGTTTTTT.

The chain uses TRBV18 and TRBJ2-5; D perhaps matches TRBD1 (6 bases). Germline V gene sequence: CDR1 KGHSH, CDR2 LQKENI. V lost 3 bases, J lost 5 bases, and 19 bases lay in between. The length of the CDR3 is 16 residues. As DNA, the CDR3 is TGTGCCAGCTCACCGGCCGAAGGGGGACGTTGGGAGACCCAGTACTTC. Protein product: CASSPAEGGRWETQYF.

This clonotype was seen once. This chain connects TRBV20-1 to TRBJ1-3, with 8 positions matching TRBD1. Unmatched junction bases numbered 5, after V lost 5 bases and J lost 2 bases. Germline V gene sequence: CDR1 DFQATT, CDR2 SNEGSKA (reference sequence). This CDR3 is 14 amino acids long. The CDR3 DNA sequence: TGCAGTGCTTCGGACAGGGTGGCTGGAAACACCATATATTTT. Protein: CSASDRVAGNTIYF.

The V call is TRBV6-1, the J call TRBJ1-1, with 8 positions matching TRBD1. J gave up 10 bases and V 7 bases, and 11 bases lay outside the gene matches. Germline V lookup: CDR1 MNHNS, CDR2 SASEGT. CDR3 length: 13 amino acids. CDR3 in DNA: TGTGCCAGCAAAGGGACAGGCAGTAGTGTAGCTTTCTTT. Translated, it gives CASKGTGSSVAFF.

The chain couples TRBV11-2 to TRBJ2-5, with 11 bases identical to TRBD2. The germline V gene encodes CDR1 SGHAT and CDR2 FQNNGV. V gave up 5 bases and J gave up 4 bases; unmatched junction bases: 9. This CDR3 spans 16 amino acids. This CDR3 reads CASSHIAGGPPETQYF. The CDR3 DNA is TGTGCCAGCAGCCATATAGCGGGAGGGCCGCCAGAGACCCAGTACTTC.

This clonotype was seen more than once but under ten times. The DNA for the CDR3 is TGTGCCAGCAGTTTGGGGATAGGGGACTACGAGCAGTACTTC. Its protein is CASSLGIGDYEQYF. The V call is TRBV28, the J call TRBJ2-7; a weak D match, TRBD1 (5 bases). This CDR3 is built from 14 residues. Deletions cut 3 bases from V and 3 bases from J, with 12 bases between. Germline CDR1 reads MDHEN; CDR2 reads SYDVKM.

This clonotype was picked up a small number of times. The chain couples TRBV7-2 to TRBJ2-1; 9 bases line up with TRBD2. Germline V gene data show CDR1 as SGHTA and CDR2 as FQGNSA. Trimming at V came to 5 bases and at J to 9 bases, leaving 11 bases not matched to a gene. This CDR3 has 15 residues. In DNA form, the CDR3 reads TGTGCCAGCAGCCCATCTAGCGGGAACTCTATTGAGCAGTTCTTC. Protein sequence: CASSPSSGNSIEQFF.

The chain joins TRBV3-1 to TRBJ2-3; D not certain. Trimming removed 1 base from V and 3 bases from J, with 11 bases in between. Germline V gene data show CDR1 as LGHDT and CDR2 as YNNKEL (reference sequence). This CDR3 has 15 amino acids. The CDR3 bases are TGTGCCAGCAGCCAAGGCCCCACAGCAACAGATACGCAGTATTTT. This translates into CASSQGPTATDTQYF.

This clonotype occurred a few times. Sequence at one end of the junction differs from germline and may be a read error. The chain links TRBV2 to TRBJ2-5; 12 bases are a match to TRBD2. This CDR3 comprises 12 residues. Germline V gene data show CDR1 as SNHLY and CDR2 as FYNNEI. The DNA of the CDR3 is TGTGCCAGCAGTTCTAGCGGGAGGGAAATGAACTTC. Encoded protein: CASSSSGREMNF.

CDR3 nucleotides: TGCGCCAGCAGTAACAGCTGGAATGAGCAGTTCTTC. Residues: CASSNSWNEQFF. The chain has TRBV10-2 and TRBJ2-1; no reliable D call. This CDR3 has 12 residues. Trimming took 5 bases from V and 7 from J, leaving 9 bases between them. The germline gives CDR1 WSHSY, CDR2 SAAADI.

This clonotype was found a few times. The rearrangement links TRBV12-3 or TRBV12-4 to TRBJ1-5; 7 bases align to TRBD1. The CDR3 has 15 residues. With 6 bases clipped from V and 6 bases from J, the junction kept 11 bases outside the gene matches. CDR3 coding DNA: TGTGCCAGCAGCCTGACAGGGATAGGCACTCAGCCCCAGCATTTT. Translation: CASSLTGIGTQPQHF.

The rearrangement joins TRBV7-9 to TRBJ2-2; D not certain. Germline CDR1 and CDR2: SEHNR and FQNEAQ (reference sequence). V lost 3 bases and J lost 5, with 10 bases in between. The CDR3 contains 14 residues. DNA for the CDR3: TGTGCCAGCAGCTTGAGTTTCGGAACCGGGGAGCTGTTTTTT. Its translation: CASSLSFGTGELFF.

The chain joins TRBV5-1 to TRBJ2-5; D is unclear. Germline V gene data show CDR1 as SGHRS and CDR2 as YFSETQ. CDR3 length equals 14 residues. Trimming took 0 bases from V and 5 from J, leaving 11 bases between them. The CDR3 bases are TGCGCCAGCAGCTTGGGGCAGGATGGGGAGACCCAGTACTTC. Its translation is CASSLGQDGETQYF.

The chain carries TRBV6-6 and TRBJ2-5, with D unresolved. The tail of the sequence fits TRBJ2-1 better, so the J call may be wrong. The V gene's germline CDR1 is MNHNY and CDR2 SVGAGI (reference sequence). The CDR3 runs to 14 residues. The CDR3 sequence: CASSYDPPGDEQFF. The DNA for the CDR3 is TGTGCCAGCAGTTACGACCCTCCCGGCGATGAGCAGTTCTTC.

A few counts support this clonotype. The chain couples TRBV12-5 to TRBJ1-4, with a tentative D call TRBD1 (5 bases). Germline V gene lookup returns CDR1 LGHNT and CDR2 FRNRAP. V dropped 2 bases and J dropped 4 bases, with 11 bases sitting between them. The CDR3 runs 15 residues. The CDR3 nucleotides read TGTGCTAGTGGTTTGAGTACCGGGGGTAATGAAAAACTGTTTTTT. It translates to CASGLSTGGNEKLFF.

In regard to this clonotype: The junction and the germline gene differ at one end; a read error may be behind it. CDR3 protein: CASSLEAGGIFPDPF. The CDR3 bases are TGTGCCAGCAGCTTGGAGGCTGGTGGCATCTTCCCCGACCCCTTC. V and J are TRBV5-5 and TRBJ2-7; no reliable D call. Germline V CDR1 and CDR2: SGHKS, YYEKEE (reference sequence). This CDR3 comprises 15 residues.

The rearrangement uses TRBV27 and TRBJ2-7; no clear D. Germline CDR1 and CDR2: MNHEY and SMNVEV (reference sequence). CDR3 size: 13 residues. The V end lost 3 bases, the J end lost 2 bases, and 8 bases lay between the germline ends. CDR3 protein: CASSFGTPYEQYF. Written as DNA, the CDR3 is TGTGCCAGCAGTTTTGGTACCCCCTACGAGCAGTACTTC.

This clonotype showed up just a few times. The V gene is TRBV9, the J gene TRBJ1-2, with 9 bases aligning to TRBD1. V trimming: 3 bases; J trimming: 5 bases; junction bases outside the gene matches: 8. The CDR3 loop spans 15 amino acids. The germline gives CDR1 SGDLS, CDR2 YYNGEE. The CDR3 sequence: CASSAGTGFFYGYTF. The DNA for the CDR3 is TGTGCCAGCAGCGCCGGGACAGGGTTTTTTTATGGCTACACCTTC.

The V gene is TRBV2, the J gene TRBJ2-4; D remains ambiguous. The germline V gene has CDR1 SNHLY and CDR2 FYNNEI. The CDR3 runs to 11 residues. Trimming cost V 6 bases and J 8 bases, with 8 bases left between them. This chain's CDR3 is CASSQTDIQYF. In nucleotides, the CDR3 is TGTGCCAGCAGCCAGACGGACATTCAGTACTTC.

This clonotype was picked up a small number of times. The CDR3 sequence is CASSQEISSGTQETQYF. CDR3 DNA: TGTGCCAGCAGCCAAGAGATATCGAGCGGAACTCAAGAGACCCAGTACTTC. The rearrangement links TRBV3-1 to TRBJ2-5; D perhaps matches TRBD2 (5 bases). Germline values: CDR1 LGHDT, CDR2 YNNKEL (reference sequence). This CDR3 is 17 amino acids long. Trimming took off 0 bases at V and 2 bases at J, with 16 bases between the two ends.

The V gene is TRBV5-1, the J gene TRBJ2-1; possible D gene TRBD2, 6 bases. Germline lookup yields CDR1 SGHRS and CDR2 YFSETQ. There are 14 residues in the CDR3. Trimming cost V 4 bases and J 8 bases, with 16 bases left between them. The DNA of the CDR3 is TGCGCCAGCAGCCCCGGGGGACCGAAGGATGAGCAGTTCTTC. It codes for CASSPGGPKDEQFF.

CDR3: CASRQIESSYNEQFF. CDR3 bases: TGTGCCAGCAGACAAATAGAAAGCTCCTACAATGAGCAGTTCTTC. The chain recombines TRBV7-6 with TRBJ2-1; D is uncertain. The CDR3 has 15 residues. Trimming took off 6 bases at V and 0 bases at J, with 12 bases between the two ends. The germline V gene has CDR1 SGHVS and CDR2 FNYEAQ.